The 11 T cell receptor beta chains listed next were all sequenced from one sample in a study of blood T cell repertoires in COVID-19. The method was immunoSEQ multiplex PCR; TCRdb's version includes in-frame clones alone and lacks a portion of them. The repertoire holds some 380,000 clones, with roughly 80% as singletons. The sample consisted of peripheral blood. These receptors were taken from a human donor with acute or convalescent COVID-19. The donor label of this sample is uncertain.

This rearrangement joins TRBV11-2 to TRBJ1-1; D is undetermined. CDR1 and CDR2 (germline): SGHAT, FQNNGV. The germline V and J ends were trimmed by 2 bases and 4 bases, with 14 bases remaining between them. This CDR3 contains 15 residues. As DNA, the CDR3 is TGTGCCAGCAGCTTATGGCTGAGGAGGGCCACTGAAGCTTTCTTT. Protein product: CASSLWLRRATEAFF.

V gene TRBV11-3 combines with J gene TRBJ2-7; 13 bases map to TRBD2. The CDR3 contains 20 residues. Per germline, CDR1 SGHNT and CDR2 YENEEA. The ends lost 4 bases at V and 4 bases at J; junction bases unmatched: 19. Written as DNA, the CDR3 is TGTGCCAGCAGCTCTATTAGCAGGACTAGCGGGAGCGAATTGAGGTACGAGCAGTACTTC. Translated, it gives CASSSISRTSGSELRYEQYF. Together with reference TRBV11-3 and TRBJ2-7, the CDR3 gives the full variable domain: EAGVVQSPRYKIIEKKQPVAFWCNPISGHNTLYWYLQNLGQGPELLIRYENEEAVDDSQLPKDRFSAERLKGVDSTLKIQPAELGDSAVYLCASSSISRTSGSELRYEQYFGPGTRLTVT.

CDR3 protein: CASSHTGTVNTEAFF. Here the CDR3 DNA reads TGCGCCAGCAGTCATACCGGGACAGTGAACACTGAAGCTTTCTTT. The chain links TRBV4-1 to TRBJ1-1; TRBD1 aligns across 7 bases. Germline CDR1 MGHRA, CDR2 YSYEKL. The CDR3 contains 15 residues. Germline trimming cut 6 bases from V and 0 bases from J; bases unmatched to any gene: 7.

The chain employs TRBV10-3 and TRBJ2-7, with 8 bases identical to TRBD1. The V gene end was trimmed by 5 bases and the J gene end by 5 bases; junction bases not matched to a gene: 11. CDR3 length equals 15 residues. The germline V gene encodes CDR1 ENHRY and CDR2 SYGVKD. The CDR3 nucleotides are TGTGCCATCAGTCCTGGCGGACAGGGAGGCAACGAGCAGTACTTC. Its translation: CAISPGGQGGNEQYF.

The CDR3, as DNA: TGTGCCAGCAGCTTTAACTTGGGACAGGGTAGCTCCTACGAGCAGTACTTC. This codes for CASSFNLGQGSSYEQYF. This chain links TRBV5-7 with TRBJ2-7; TRBD1 aligns across 9 bases. TRBV5-7 is an ORF, with its function uncertain. CDR3 length equals 17 residues. The J segment lost 0 bases and the V segment lost 2 bases, leaving 9 bases of the junction unmatched.

The chain is built from TRBV6-4 and TRBJ2-7; 9 bases fit TRBD2. The CDR3 has 15 residues. Germline values: CDR1 MRHNA, CDR2 SNTAGT. J lost 6 bases, V lost 2 bases, and 8 bases had no gene match. The CDR3 DNA follows: TGTGCCAGCAGTGACCTAGCGGGACCACGAACCGAGCAGTACTTC. Protein sequence: CASSDLAGPRTEQYF.

The V call is TRBV5-4, the J call TRBJ1-4; 10 nucleotides agree with TRBD1. The CDR3 is 15 residues long. J was trimmed by 7 bases and V by 4 bases; bases with no gene match: 7. Per the germline V gene, CDR1 is SGHNT and CDR2 is YYREEE (reference sequence). Here the CDR3 reads CASSVPGQGFEKLFF. CDR3 nucleotide sequence: TGTGCCAGCAGCGTACCGGGACAGGGGTTTGAAAAACTGTTTTTT. The whole variable domain, remainder taken from reference TRBV5-4 and TRBJ1-4, is ETGVTQSPTHLIKTRGQQVTLRCSSQSGHNTVSWYQQALGQGPQFIFQYYREEENGRGNFPPRFSGLQFPNYSSELNVNALELDDSALYLCASSVPGQGFEKLFFGSGTQLSVL.

The chain uses TRBV30 and TRBJ1-1; no clear D. This CDR3 contains 14 residues. V was pared by 0 bases and J by 5 bases, with 13 bases between. CDR1 and CDR2 (germline): GTSNPN, SVGIG (reference sequence). CDR3 nucleotide sequence: TGTGCCTGGAGTGTACGAGCGTCGCGGACTGAAGCTTTCTTT. This gives the protein CAWSVRASRTEAFF.

The V call is TRBV29-1, the J call TRBJ2-1; TRBD1 matches 12 bases. The V gene's germline CDR1 is SQVTM and CDR2 ANQGSEA. V lost 4 bases to trimming and J lost 6 bases; unmatched junction nucleotides: 4. The CDR3 covers 14 residues. In nucleotides, the CDR3 is TGCAGCGTTGGGGACAGGGGGCGTTTCAATGAGCAGTTCTTC. It yields the protein CSVGDRGRFNEQFF.

This chain links TRBV18 with TRBJ2-7; TRBD1 aligns across 8 bases. Germline loops: CDR1 KGHSH, CDR2 LQKENI. The CDR3 totals 15 residues. V lost 3 bases to trimming and J lost 0 bases; unmatched junction nucleotides: 4. CDR3 region: CASSPGTGDSYEQYF. CDR3 in DNA: TGTGCCAGCTCACCCGGGACAGGAGACTCCTACGAGCAGTACTTC.

This clone was counted only a few times. The chain uses TRBV28 and TRBJ1-1, with 8 bases identical to TRBD1. The CDR3 loop spans 13 amino acids. V lost 6 bases, J lost 4 bases, and 4 bases stayed unmatched. The germline gives CDR1 MDHEN, CDR2 SYDVKM. CDR3 residues: CASSQGQGTEAFF. In nucleotides, the CDR3 is TGTGCCAGCAGCCAAGGACAGGGCACTGAAGCTTTCTTT.